Below are 8 T cell receptor beta chains sequenced from a single sample in a study of identical twins. MiXCR, run by TCRdb on the 5' RACE reads, gives a single entry per CDR3 protein. The sample lists under 300,000 distinct CDR3 sequences; roughly an eighth were seen once. The same data also went into a second study, on yellow fever vaccine responses in identical twins.

Source material: memory (CD45RO+) T cells sorted from blood. The receptors stem from a woman aged 18 to 35 in good health.

Worth noting for this clonotype: This could be a read error, since a much larger clone is one nucleotide away. This chain joins TRBV29-1 and TRBJ2-5; D gene unclear. This CDR3 contains 12 residues. Germline CDR1 reads SQVTM; CDR2 reads ANQGSEA. The DNA for the CDR3 is TGCAACGCAGGAGACACCATGCAGACCCAGTACTTC. This encodes CNAGDTMQTQYF. The complete variable domain, with remaining parts taken from reference TRBV29-1 and TRBJ2-5, reads SAVISQKPSRDICQRGTSLTIQCQVDSQVTMMFWYRQQPGQSLTLIATANQGSEATYESGFVIDKFPISRPNLTFSTLTVSNMSPEDSSIYLCNAGDTMQTQYFGPGTRLLVL.

This clonotype appeared many times. The J gene is TRBJ2-2, the V gene TRBV6-2 or TRBV6-3; tentatively, D is TRBD2 (6 bases). CDR3 length: 16 residues. V was cut by 8 bases and J by 2 bases, with 18 bases left in between. CDR1 and CDR2 (germline): MNHEY, SVGEGT. The chain's CDR3 is CASGRNRRDNTGELFF. DNA of the CDR3: TGTGCCAGCGGACGAAATCGGCGGGACAACACCGGGGAGCTGTTTTTT.

This clonotype occurred a few times. This chain joins TRBV15 and TRBJ2-2; a weak D match, TRBD1 (6 bases). The length of the CDR3 is 13 residues. V gave up 11 bases and J gave up 1 base, with 11 bases separating them. Germline V gene lookup returns CDR1 LNHNV and CDR2 YYDKDF (reference sequence). CDR3 sequence: CASGTQNTGELFF. The CDR3, as DNA: TGTGCCTCCGGGACACAGAACACCGGGGAGCTGTTTTTT.

This clonotype occurred many times. CDR3 DNA: TGCAGCGTTGAATCGGGACTATCCTACGAGCAGTACTTC. Its translation is CSVESGLSYEQYF. The chain is built from TRBV29-1 and TRBJ2-7; 7 bases match TRBD2. CDR1 SQVTM and CDR2 ANQGSEA come from the germline V gene. V dropped 2 bases and J dropped 1; count of bases not matched to a gene: 2. The CDR3 is 13 residues long.

This clonotype was seen a few times. The CDR3 DNA sequence: TGTGCCAGCCTGCGGGACAGTAATGAAAAACTGTTTTTT. Translation gives CASLRDSNEKLFF. This chain links TRBV2 with TRBJ1-4, with TRBD1 identical over 7 bases. Per germline, CDR1 SNHLY and CDR2 FYNNEI. There are 13 residues in the CDR3. Germline trimming cut 8 bases from V and 4 bases from J; bases unmatched to any gene: 4. The variable domain in full, completed from reference TRBV2 and TRBJ1-4, reads EPEVTQTPSHQVTQMGQEVILRCVPISNHLYFYWYRQILGQKVEFLVSFYNNEISEKSEIFDDQFSVERPDGSNFTLKIRSTKLEDSAMYFCASLRDSNEKLFFGSGTQLSVL.

This chain links TRBV6-5 with TRBJ1-4; 8 bases agree with TRBD1. Germline V CDR1 and CDR2: MNHEY, SVGAGI. The junction had 6 bases not matched to a gene; V was cut back by 7 bases and J by 5 bases. This CDR3 is 14 amino acids long. CDR3 amino acids: CASIFGQGNEKLFF. The CDR3 nucleotides are TGTGCCAGCATTTTTGGACAGGGCAATGAAAAACTGTTTTTT.

This sequence joins TRBV15 and TRBJ2-5; weak D call: TRBD2 (7 bases). Germline CDR1 LNHNV, CDR2 YYDKDF (reference sequence). V was cut by 0 bases and J by 4 bases, with 12 bases left in between. The CDR3 has 15 amino acids. This chain's CDR3 is CATSREGGGAETQYF. The DNA for the CDR3 is TGTGCCACCAGCAGAGAGGGCGGGGGCGCAGAGACCCAGTACTTC.

For the CDR3, the DNA is TGCGCCAGCAGCTCCCAGACTAGCGGGCCCACAGATACGCAGTATTTT. This sequence encodes CASSSQTSGPTDTQYF. The chain has TRBV5-1 and TRBJ2-3; 10 nucleotides align to TRBD2. The V segment lost 3 bases and the J segment 2 bases; nucleotides outside the gene matches: 6. Per germline, CDR1 SGHRS and CDR2 YFSETQ. The CDR3 length is 16 residues.